These 14 T cell receptor beta chains share one sample of origin, sequenced in a study of glioma-infiltrating T cells after dendritic cell vaccination. Clones were read by immunoSEQ multiplex PCR, and TCRdb kept only the in-frame ones, dropping some. The data hold approximately 100,000 clones, with roughly 76% observed a single time. This specimen consisted of blood, obtained before dendritic cell vaccination. The receptors stem from a human donor with glioblastoma.

The sample holds a few counts of this clone. V gene TRBV15 combines with J gene TRBJ1-5; D ambiguous. The germline V gene has CDR1 LNHNV and CDR2 YYDKDF (reference sequence). Trimming took 6 bases from V and 3 from J, leaving 9 bases between them. This CDR3 comprises 13 residues. The CDR3 region is CATRADTNQPQHF. CDR3 DNA: TGTGCCACCAGGGCTGATACCAATCAGCCCCAGCATTTT.

The V and J genes are TRBV5-1 and TRBJ1-2; D not resolved. Trimming removed 0 bases from V and 2 bases from J, with 8 bases in between. Looked up from germline, CDR1 is SGHRS and CDR2 is YFSETQ. The CDR3 runs to 14 residues. CDR3 protein: CASSLERGNYGYTF. Written as DNA, the CDR3 is TGCGCCAGCAGCTTGGAGCGCGGAAACTATGGCTACACCTTC. Using reference TRBV5-1 and TRBJ1-2 for the parts outside the CDR3, the full variable domain is KAGVTQTPRYLIKTRGQQVTLSCSPISGHRSVSWYQQTPGQGLQFLFEYFSETQRNKGNFPGRFSGRQFSNSRSEMNVSTLELGDSALYLCASSLERGNYGYTFGSGTRLTVV.

The genes are TRBV11-2 and TRBJ1-4; maybe TRBD1 (5 bases). CDR3 length: 16 amino acids. The V gene lost 0 bases and the J gene lost 7 bases, with 15 bases spanning the gap. Germline V gene sequence: CDR1 SGHAT, CDR2 FQNNGV. Written as DNA, the CDR3 is TGTGCCAGCAGCTTAGAGGGGCCAGGCTCCGCTGAAAAACTGTTTTTT. This encodes CASSLEGPGSAEKLFF.

The chain combines TRBV5-6 with TRBJ2-3; TRBD2 aligns across 8 bases. The CDR3 consists of 15 residues. J was trimmed by 5 bases and V by 0 bases; bases with no gene match: 5. The V gene's germline CDR1 is SGHDT and CDR2 YYEEEE. The CDR3 sequence is CASSLVGSGVDTQYF. DNA of the CDR3: TGTGCCAGCAGCTTGGTCGGTAGCGGGGTAGATACGCAGTATTTT.

This chain uses TRBV6-1 with TRBJ1-2, with TRBD1 matching 10 bases. The germline V gene encodes CDR1 MNHNS and CDR2 SASEGT. V trimming: 3 bases; J trimming: 8 bases; junction bases outside the gene matches: 12. This CDR3 is 16 amino acids long. The CDR3 DNA reads TGTGCCAGCAGTGAGCTCCGGGACAGGGGCTTTAACGGCTACACCTTC. As protein: CASSELRDRGFNGYTF.

V gene TRBV7-6 combines with J gene TRBJ2-1; TRBD1 matches at 9 bases. The J segment lost 0 bases and the V segment lost 0 bases, leaving 9 bases of the junction unmatched. CDR1 and CDR2 from the germline V gene are SGHVS and FNYEAQ. The CDR3 consists of 19 residues. Here the CDR3 DNA reads TGTGCCAGCAGCTTAGCTCCTGTAACAGGGGGCTACTCCTACAATGAGCAGTTCTTC. Protein: CASSLAPVTGGYSYNEQFF.

J is TRBJ2-7 and V is TRBV27; 8 positions agree with TRBD2. CDR1 is MNHEY, CDR2 SMNVEV, per germline (reference sequence). The CDR3 runs 14 residues. J was trimmed by 4 bases and V by 6 bases; bases with no gene match: 8. The chain's CDR3 is CASSPETSGYEQYF. The CDR3 bases are TGTGCCAGCAGCCCTGAAACTAGCGGATACGAGCAGTACTTC.

In DNA, the CDR3 is TGTGCCAGCAGCCAAAAGCGGACAGGGCCATACGAGCAGTACTTC. It specifies CASSQKRTGPYEQYF. V usage is TRBV7-8 and J usage is TRBJ2-7; 8 nucleotides match TRBD1. This CDR3 has 15 amino acids. The germline CDR1 and CDR2 sequences are SGHVS and FQNEAQ. Trimming removed 5 bases from V and 4 bases from J; junction bases left unmatched: 10.

The CDR3 sequence: CASSPGGARGTDTQYF. The DNA of the CDR3 is TGCGCCAGCAGCCCCGGGGGGGCCAGGGGCACAGATACGCAGTATTTT. V usage is TRBV4-1 and J usage is TRBJ2-3, with 8 bases fitting TRBD2. Germline V gene data show CDR1 as MGHRA and CDR2 as YSYEKL. This CDR3 is built from 16 residues. Losses at the gene ends were 4 bases for V and 1 base for J; bases not matched to a gene: 7.

The V and J genes are TRBV7-9 and TRBJ1-1; perhaps TRBD1 as D (5 bases). The germline V gene encodes CDR1 SEHNR and CDR2 FQNEAQ (reference sequence). There are 14 residues in the CDR3. Trimming removed 1 base at V and 4 bases at J, with 10 bases between. CDR3 sequence reads: CASSLVAGPTEAFF. The CDR3 region has the DNA TGTGCCAGCAGCTTAGTGGCAGGGCCCACTGAAGCTTTCTTT.

The chain has TRBV21-1 and TRBJ2-3; the table's D call TRBD1 went unverified against the DNA. TRBV21-1 counts as a pseudogene. The CDR3 contains 16 residues. In nucleotides, the CDR3 is TGTGCCAGCAGCAACTTCTCCAGGTATAGCACAGATACGCAGTATTTT. Translation: CASSNFSRYSTDTQYF.

The CDR3 nucleotides read TGTGCCAGCAGCTGGACGGGGTACGAGCAGTACTTC. As protein: CASSWTGYEQYF. The chain links TRBV5-5 to TRBJ2-7, with D maybe TRBD2 (5 bases). From germline, CDR1 is SGHKS and CDR2 YYEKEE (reference sequence). The CDR3 extends over 12 amino acids. The V end was cut by 3 bases, the J end by 4 bases, with 8 bases between.

By share of the sample, this clone is medium-sized (0.01 to 0.1%). The J gene is TRBJ2-6, the V gene TRBV4-1; D is ambiguous. The germline CDR1 and CDR2 sequences are MGHRA and YSYEKL. V lost 0 bases, J lost 3 bases, and 3 bases lay in between. The CDR3 contains 14 residues. CDR3 nucleotide sequence: TGCGCCAGCAGCCAAGATCTTGGGGCCAACGTCCTGACTTTC. Amino acids: CASSQDLGANVLTF.

The chain links TRBV2 to TRBJ2-7; D is possibly TRBD1 (6 bases). In germline, CDR1 is SNHLY, CDR2 FYNNEI. The germline V and J ends were trimmed by 6 bases and 3 bases, with 15 bases remaining between them. The CDR3 consists of 14 residues. Here the CDR3 DNA reads TGTGCCAGCAGCGCCAGGGGCTCAAACTACGAGCAGTACTTC. This encodes CASSARGSNYEQYF.